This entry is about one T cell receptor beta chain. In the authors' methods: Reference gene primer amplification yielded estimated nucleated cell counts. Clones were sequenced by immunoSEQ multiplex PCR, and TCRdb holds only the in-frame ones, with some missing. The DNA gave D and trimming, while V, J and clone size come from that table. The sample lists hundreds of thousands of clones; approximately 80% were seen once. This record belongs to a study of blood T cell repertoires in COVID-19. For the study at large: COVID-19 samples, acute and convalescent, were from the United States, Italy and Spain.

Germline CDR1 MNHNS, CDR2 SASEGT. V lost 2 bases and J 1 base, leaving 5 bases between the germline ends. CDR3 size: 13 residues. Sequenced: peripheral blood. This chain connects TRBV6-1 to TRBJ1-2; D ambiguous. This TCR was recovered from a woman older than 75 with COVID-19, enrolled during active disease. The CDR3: CASSEFINYGYTF. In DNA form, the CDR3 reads TGTGCCAGCAGTGAATTCATTAACTATGGCTACACCTTC.